This T cell receptor beta chain was identified during a study of CD8 T cells in Susac syndrome. General study findings and limits: Individuals included in the TCR sequencing and HLA analysis were acknowledged by the study to be relatively few in number.

RNA in amounts of roughly 0.5 to 1 ug was reverse transcribed with random hexamers. The method of amplification for TCR beta CDR3 was immunoSEQ multiplex PCR, covering 54 Vbeta and 13 Jbeta. TCRdb redid the calling of the immunoSEQ multiplex PCR reads with MiXCR, one entry per CDR3 protein. Of about 150,000 distinct CDR3 sequences detected, approximately 93% appear once; the ten largest clones hold roughly 0.19%. V lost 6 bases to trimming and J lost 7 bases, with 7 bases between them. Germline loops: CDR1 MNHEY, CDR2 SMNVEV (reference sequence). CDR3 length equals 11 residues. For this clonotype: Its specificity is not known.

TCR beta sequencing was performed on blood CD8+ and CD4+ T cells. Negative isolation yielded the CD8+ and CD4+ T cells, while FACS enriched the TEMRA cells. The sequencing input was CD8+ T cells from PBMCs. This receptor was taken from a human donor with multiple sclerosis. This chain links TRBV27 with TRBJ2-4, with D perhaps matching TRBD1 or TRBD2 (5 bases each). In DNA form, the CDR3 reads TGTGCCAGCAGACGGGGCAACATTCAGTACTTC. Its protein is CASRRGNIQYF.